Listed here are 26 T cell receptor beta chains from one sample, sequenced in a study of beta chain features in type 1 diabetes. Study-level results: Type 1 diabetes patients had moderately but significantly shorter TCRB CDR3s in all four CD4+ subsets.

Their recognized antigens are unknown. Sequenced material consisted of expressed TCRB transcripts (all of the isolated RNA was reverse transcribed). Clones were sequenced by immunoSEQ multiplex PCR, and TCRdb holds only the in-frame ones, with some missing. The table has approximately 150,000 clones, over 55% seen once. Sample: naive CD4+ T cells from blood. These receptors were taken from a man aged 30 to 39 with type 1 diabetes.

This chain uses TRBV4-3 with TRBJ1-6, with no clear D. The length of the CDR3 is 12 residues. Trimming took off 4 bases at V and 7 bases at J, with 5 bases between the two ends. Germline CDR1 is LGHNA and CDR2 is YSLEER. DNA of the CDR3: TGCGCCAGCAGCCGACTGAATTCACCCCTCCACTTT. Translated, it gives CASSRLNSPLHF.

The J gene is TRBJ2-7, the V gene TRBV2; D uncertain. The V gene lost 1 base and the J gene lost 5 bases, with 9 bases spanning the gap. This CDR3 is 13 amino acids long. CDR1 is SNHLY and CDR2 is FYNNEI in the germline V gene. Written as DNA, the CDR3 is TGTGCCAGCAGTGAAGACAGAAGTGACGAGCAGTACTTC. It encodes CASSEDRSDEQYF.

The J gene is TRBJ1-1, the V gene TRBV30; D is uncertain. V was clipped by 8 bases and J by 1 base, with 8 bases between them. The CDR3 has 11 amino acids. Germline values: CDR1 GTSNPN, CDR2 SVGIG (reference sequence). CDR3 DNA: TGTGCCGTGACACAGAACACTGAAGCTTTCTTT. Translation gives CAVTQNTEAFF. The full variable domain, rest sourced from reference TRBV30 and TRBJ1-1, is SQTIHQWPATLVQPVGSPLSLECTVEGTSNPNLYWYRQAAGRGLQLLFYSVGIGQISSEVPQNLSASRPQDRQFILSSKKLLLSDSGFYLCAVTQNTEAFFGQGTRLTVV.

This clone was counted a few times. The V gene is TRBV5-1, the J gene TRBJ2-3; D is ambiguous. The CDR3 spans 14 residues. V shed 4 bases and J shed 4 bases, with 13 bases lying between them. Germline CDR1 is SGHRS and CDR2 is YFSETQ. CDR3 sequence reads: CASSPDSWADTQYF. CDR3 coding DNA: TGCGCCAGCAGCCCTGATAGCTGGGCAGATACGCAGTATTTT.

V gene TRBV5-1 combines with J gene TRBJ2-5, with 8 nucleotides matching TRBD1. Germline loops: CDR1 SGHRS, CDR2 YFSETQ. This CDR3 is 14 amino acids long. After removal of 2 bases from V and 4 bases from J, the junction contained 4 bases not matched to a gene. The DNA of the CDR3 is TGCGCCAGCAGCTTCTCAGGGGGCGGAGAGACCCAGTACTTC. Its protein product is CASSFSGGGETQYF.

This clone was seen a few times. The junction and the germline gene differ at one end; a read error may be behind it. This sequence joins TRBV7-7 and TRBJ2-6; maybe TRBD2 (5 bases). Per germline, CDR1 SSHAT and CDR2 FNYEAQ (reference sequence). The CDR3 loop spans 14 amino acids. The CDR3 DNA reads TGTGCTAGCAGCCCTTCGCCGGGATCCAACGTCCTGACTTTC. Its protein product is CASSPSPGSNVLTF.

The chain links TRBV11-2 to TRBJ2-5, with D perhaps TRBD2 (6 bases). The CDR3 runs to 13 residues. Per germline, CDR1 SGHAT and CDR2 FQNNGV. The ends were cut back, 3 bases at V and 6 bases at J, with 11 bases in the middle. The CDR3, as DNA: TGTGCCAGCAGCTTTGGAGGGGAACAGACCCAGTACTTC. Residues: CASSFGGEQTQYF.

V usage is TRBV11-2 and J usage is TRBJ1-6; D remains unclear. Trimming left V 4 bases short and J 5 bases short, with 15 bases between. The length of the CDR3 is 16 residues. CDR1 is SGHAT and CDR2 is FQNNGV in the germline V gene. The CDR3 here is CASSSRFLSDNSPLHF. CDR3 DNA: TGTGCCAGCAGCTCCCGGTTTCTCTCTGATAATTCACCCCTCCACTTT. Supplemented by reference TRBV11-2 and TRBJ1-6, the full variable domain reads EAGVAQSPRYKIIEKRQSVAFWCNPISGHATLYWYQQILGQGPKLLIQFQNNGVVDDSQLPKDRFSAERLKGVDSTLKIQPAKLEDSAVYLCASSSRFLSDNSPLHFGNGTRLTVT.

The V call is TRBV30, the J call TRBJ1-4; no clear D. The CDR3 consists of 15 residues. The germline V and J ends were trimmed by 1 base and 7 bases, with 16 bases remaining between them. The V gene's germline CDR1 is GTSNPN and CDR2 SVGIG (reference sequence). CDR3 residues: CAWSGAAGVGEKLFF. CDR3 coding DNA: TGTGCCTGGAGTGGTGCCGCAGGCGTAGGTGAAAAACTGTTTTTT.

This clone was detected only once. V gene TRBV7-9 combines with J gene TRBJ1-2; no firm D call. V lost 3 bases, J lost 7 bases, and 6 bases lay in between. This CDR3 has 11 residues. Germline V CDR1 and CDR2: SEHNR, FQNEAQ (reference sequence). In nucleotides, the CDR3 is TGTGCCAGCAGCTTCGGTGGTGGCTACACCTTC. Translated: CASSFGGGYTF.

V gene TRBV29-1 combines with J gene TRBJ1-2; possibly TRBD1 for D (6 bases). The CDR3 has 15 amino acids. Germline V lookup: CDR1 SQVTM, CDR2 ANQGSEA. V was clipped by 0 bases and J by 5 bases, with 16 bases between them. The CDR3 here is CSVEDSGRGGYGYTF. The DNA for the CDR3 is TGCAGCGTTGAAGATAGCGGCAGGGGAGGATATGGCTACACCTTC.

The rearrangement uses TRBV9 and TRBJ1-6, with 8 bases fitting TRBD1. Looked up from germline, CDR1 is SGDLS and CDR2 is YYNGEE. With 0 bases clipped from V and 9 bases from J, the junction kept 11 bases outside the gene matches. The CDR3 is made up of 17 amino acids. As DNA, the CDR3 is TGTGCCAGCAGCGTAGACCCAGGGGGCGTCCCGGGTTCACCCCTCCACTTT. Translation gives CASSVDPGGVPGSPLHF.

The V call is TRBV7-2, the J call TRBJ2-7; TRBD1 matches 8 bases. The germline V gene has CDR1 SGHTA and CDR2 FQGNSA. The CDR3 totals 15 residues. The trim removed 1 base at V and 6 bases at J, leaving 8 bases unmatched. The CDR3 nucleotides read TGTGCCAGCAGCTTAGTCCCCGGACAGGGAGTCGAGCAGTACTTC. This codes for CASSLVPGQGVEQYF.

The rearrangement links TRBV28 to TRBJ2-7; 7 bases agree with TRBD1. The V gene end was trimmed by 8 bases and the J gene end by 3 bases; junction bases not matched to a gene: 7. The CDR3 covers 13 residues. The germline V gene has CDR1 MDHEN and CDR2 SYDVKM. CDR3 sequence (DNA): TGTGCCAGCCTAGGGGGCTTCGACTACGAGCAGTACTTC. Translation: CASLGGFDYEQYF.

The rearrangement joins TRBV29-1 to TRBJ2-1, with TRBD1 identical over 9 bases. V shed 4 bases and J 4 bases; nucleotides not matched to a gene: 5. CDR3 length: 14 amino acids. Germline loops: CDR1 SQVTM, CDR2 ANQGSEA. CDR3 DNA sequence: TGCAGCGTTGTTGGGGACAGGGATTACAATGAGCAGTTCTTC. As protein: CSVVGDRDYNEQFF.

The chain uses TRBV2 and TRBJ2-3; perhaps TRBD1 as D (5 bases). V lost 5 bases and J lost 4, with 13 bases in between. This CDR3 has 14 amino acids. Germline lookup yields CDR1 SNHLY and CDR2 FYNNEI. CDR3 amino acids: CASSIGQGADTQYF. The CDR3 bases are TGTGCCAGCAGTATTGGACAAGGTGCAGATACGCAGTATTTT.

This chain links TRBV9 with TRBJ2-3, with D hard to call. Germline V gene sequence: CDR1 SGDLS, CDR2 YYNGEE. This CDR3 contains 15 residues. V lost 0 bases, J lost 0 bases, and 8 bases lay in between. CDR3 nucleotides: TGTGCCAGCAGCGTAGTTGGAATCAGCACAGATACGCAGTATTTT. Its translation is CASSVVGISTDTQYF.

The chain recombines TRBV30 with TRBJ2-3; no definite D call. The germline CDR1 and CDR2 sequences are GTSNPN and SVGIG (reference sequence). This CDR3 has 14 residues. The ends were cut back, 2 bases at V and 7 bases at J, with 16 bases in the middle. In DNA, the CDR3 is TGTGCCTGGAGTTTAAGGCCGCGTGCGCATACGCAGTATTTT. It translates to CAWSLRPRAHTQYF.

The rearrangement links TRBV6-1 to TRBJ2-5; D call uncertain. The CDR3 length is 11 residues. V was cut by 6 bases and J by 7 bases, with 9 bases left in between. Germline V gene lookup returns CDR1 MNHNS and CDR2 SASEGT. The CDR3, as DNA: TGTGCCAGCAGGGACCCTGTGACCCAGTACTTC. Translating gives CASRDPVTQYF.

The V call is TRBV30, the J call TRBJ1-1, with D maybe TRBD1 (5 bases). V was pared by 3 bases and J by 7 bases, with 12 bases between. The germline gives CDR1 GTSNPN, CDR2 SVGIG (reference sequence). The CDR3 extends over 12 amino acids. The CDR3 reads CAWSPGAGEAFF. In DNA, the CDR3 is TGTGCCTGGAGCCCTGGGGCCGGTGAAGCTTTCTTT. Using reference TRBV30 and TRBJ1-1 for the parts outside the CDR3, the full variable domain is SQTIHQWPATLVQPVGSPLSLECTVEGTSNPNLYWYRQAAGRGLQLLFYSVGIGQISSEVPQNLSASRPQDRQFILSSKKLLLSDSGFYLCAWSPGAGEAFFGQGTRLTVV.

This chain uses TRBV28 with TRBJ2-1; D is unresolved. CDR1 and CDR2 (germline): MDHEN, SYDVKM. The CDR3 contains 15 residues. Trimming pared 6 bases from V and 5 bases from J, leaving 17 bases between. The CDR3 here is CASSPDGPLHNEQFF. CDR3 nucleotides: TGTGCCAGCAGCCCCGACGGACCTCTCCACAATGAGCAGTTCTTC.

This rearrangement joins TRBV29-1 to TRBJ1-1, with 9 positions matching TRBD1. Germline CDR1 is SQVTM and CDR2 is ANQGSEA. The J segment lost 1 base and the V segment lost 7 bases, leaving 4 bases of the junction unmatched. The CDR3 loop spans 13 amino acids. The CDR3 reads CSGSGQGNTEAFF. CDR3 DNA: TGCAGCGGTTCGGGACAGGGGAACACTGAAGCTTTCTTT.

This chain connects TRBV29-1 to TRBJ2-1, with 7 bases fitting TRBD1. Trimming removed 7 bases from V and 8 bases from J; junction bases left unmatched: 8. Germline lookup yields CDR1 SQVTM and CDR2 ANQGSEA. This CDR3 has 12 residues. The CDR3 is CSGREQGHEQFF. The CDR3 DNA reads TGCAGCGGTCGGGAACAGGGGCATGAGCAGTTCTTC.

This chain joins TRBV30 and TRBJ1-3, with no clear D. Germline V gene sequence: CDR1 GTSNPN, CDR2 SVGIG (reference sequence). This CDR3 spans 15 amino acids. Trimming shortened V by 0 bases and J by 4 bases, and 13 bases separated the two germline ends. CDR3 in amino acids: CAWSVPGVGGNTIYF. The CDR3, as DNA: TGTGCCTGGAGTGTTCCCGGGGTAGGGGGAAACACCATATATTTT. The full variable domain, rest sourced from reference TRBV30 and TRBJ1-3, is SQTIHQWPATLVQPVGSPLSLECTVEGTSNPNLYWYRQAAGRGLQLLFYSVGIGQISSEVPQNLSASRPQDRQFILSSKKLLLSDSGFYLCAWSVPGVGGNTIYFGEGSWLTVV.

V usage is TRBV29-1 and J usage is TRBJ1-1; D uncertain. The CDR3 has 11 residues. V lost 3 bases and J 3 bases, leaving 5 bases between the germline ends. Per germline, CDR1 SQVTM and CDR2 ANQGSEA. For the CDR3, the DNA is TGCAGCGTTGAGTTGGACACTGAAGCTTTCTTT. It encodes CSVELDTEAFF.

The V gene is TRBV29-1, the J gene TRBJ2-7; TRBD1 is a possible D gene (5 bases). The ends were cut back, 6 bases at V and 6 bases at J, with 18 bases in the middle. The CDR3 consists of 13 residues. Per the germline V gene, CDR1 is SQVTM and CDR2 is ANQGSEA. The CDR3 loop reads CSVSGANRVEQYF. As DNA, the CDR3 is TGCAGCGTCAGTGGGGCCAATAGGGTCGAGCAGTACTTC.